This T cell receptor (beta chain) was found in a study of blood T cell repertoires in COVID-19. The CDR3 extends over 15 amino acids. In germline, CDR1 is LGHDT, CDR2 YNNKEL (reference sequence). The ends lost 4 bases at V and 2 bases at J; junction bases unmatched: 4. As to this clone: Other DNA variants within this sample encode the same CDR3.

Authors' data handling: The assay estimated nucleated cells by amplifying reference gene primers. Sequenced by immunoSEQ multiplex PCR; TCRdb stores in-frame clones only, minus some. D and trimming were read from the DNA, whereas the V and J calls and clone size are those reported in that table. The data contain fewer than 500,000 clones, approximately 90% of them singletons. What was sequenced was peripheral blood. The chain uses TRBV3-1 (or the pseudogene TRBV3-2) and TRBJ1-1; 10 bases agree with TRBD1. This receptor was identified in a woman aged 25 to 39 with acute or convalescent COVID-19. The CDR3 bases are TGTGCCAGCAGCCCCCGGGACAGGGGAAACACTGAAGCTTTCTTT. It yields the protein CASSPRDRGNTEAFF.